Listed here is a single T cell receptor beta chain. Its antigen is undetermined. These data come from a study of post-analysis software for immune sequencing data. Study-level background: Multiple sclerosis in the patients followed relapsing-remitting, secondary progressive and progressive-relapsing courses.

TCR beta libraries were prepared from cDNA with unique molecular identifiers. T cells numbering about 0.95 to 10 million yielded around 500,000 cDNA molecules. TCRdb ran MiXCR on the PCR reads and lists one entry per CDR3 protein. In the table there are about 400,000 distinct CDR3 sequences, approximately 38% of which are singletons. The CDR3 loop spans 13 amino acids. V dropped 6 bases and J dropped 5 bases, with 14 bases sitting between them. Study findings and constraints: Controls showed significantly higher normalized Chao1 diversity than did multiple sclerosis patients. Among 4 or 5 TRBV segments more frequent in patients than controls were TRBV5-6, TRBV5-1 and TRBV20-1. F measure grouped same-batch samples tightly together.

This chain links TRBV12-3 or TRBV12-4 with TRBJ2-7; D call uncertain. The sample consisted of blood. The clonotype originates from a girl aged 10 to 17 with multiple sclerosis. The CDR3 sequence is CASSRTTMHEQYF. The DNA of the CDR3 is TGTGCCAGCAGCAGGACCACCATGCACGAGCAGTACTTC.